This TCR beta chain originates from a study of T cell responses to AZD1222 COVID-19 vaccine. V lost 3 bases and J lost 2, with 12 bases in between. This CDR3 region has 15 residues. Looked up from germline, CDR1 is LGHNA and CDR2 is YNFKEQ. The table came from immunoSEQ multiplex PCR; TCRdb's copy has only in-frame clones and leaves some out. Among about 150,000 clones, about 85% were seen once, and the ten largest hold 5.5% to 8%. V gene TRBV4-2 combines with J gene TRBJ2-3; D is unclear. This specimen was peripheral blood, taken after recovery from COVID-19. The clonotype comes from an adult who had recovered from COVID-19. CDR3 protein: CASSQQAGNTDTQYF. CDR3 in DNA: TGTGCCAGCAGCCAGCAGGCAGGAAACACAGATACGCAGTATTTT.